This entry concerns a single TCR beta chain. This CDR3 region has 15 residues. The V segment lost 5 bases and the J segment 3 bases; nucleotides outside the gene matches: 7. Germline V lookup: CDR1 SGHTA, CDR2 FQGNSA. The source of the sample is a study of blood T cells in healthy people across ages. A second PCR of 7 to 11 cycles used a sample-barcoded 5' primer and a J-beta primer mix. TCRdb called the 5' RACE reads again in MiXCR, with one record for every CDR3 protein. The sample includes over 1.5 million distinct CDR3 sequences, roughly 52% of them seen just once. Material: blood. This chain links TRBV7-2 with TRBJ1-3; 7 bases match TRBD1. The TCR comes from a woman aged 35 to 49 in good health. Here the CDR3 DNA reads TGTGCCAGCAGCCCGTACACAGGGGTTGGAAACACCATATATTTT. This encodes CASSPYTGVGNTIYF. The full variable domain, with the rest looked up from reference TRBV7-2 and TRBJ1-3, is GAGVSQSPSNKVTEKGKDVELRCDPISGHTALYWYRQSLGQGLEFLIYFQGNSAPDKSGLPSDRFSAERTGGSVSTLTIQRTQQEDSAVYLCASSPYTGVGNTIYFGEGSWLTVV.